This T cell receptor (beta chain) was retrieved from a study of CD8 T cells in Susac syndrome (dated by TCRdb to the late 2010s). About the investigation overall: Repertoire sequencing was used to test whether CD8+ T cell activation and differentiation in Susac syndrome was antigen driven.

Worth noting for this clonotype: Its antigen is still unknown. No quality values exist for individual bases; no much larger clone is one base distant.

General findings and caveats noted by the study authors: The number of individuals in the TCR sequencing and HLA analysis was acknowledged as relatively small.

RNA was extracted using the RNeasy kit, and about 0.45 to 1 microgram was reverse transcribed with random hexamers. TCR beta CDR3 regions were amplified with the immunoSEQ multiplex PCR assay covering 54 Vbeta and 13 Jbeta segments. PCR amplification bias was corrected by using a synthetic template baseline for primer optimization and computational correction. Regarding the original processing steps: Reads were annotated to V, D and J genes according to IMGT and were analyzed with immunoSEQ Analyzer, with only productive sequences retained. Clonality was computed as one minus Shannon entropy normalized by log2 of the number of productive unique sequences. For each patient and control, public and private clones were evaluated among the 100 most prevalent clones. Clones were defined as Susac-specific when absent from the healthy and MS cohorts, from roughly 1,100 published viral clones and from other ImmuneACCESS disease sequences. TCRdb handled the public reads itself, with Q25 trimming in fastp and clone calling in MiXCR, and kept productive beta chains. Each record represents a unique CDR3 protein, reported with the most common genes and DNA among its rows. TCRdb's processing, not the authors' own work, is the source of the V and J calls. For this sample there are approximately 150,000 distinct CDR3 sequences; about 93% appear just once. The top ten constitute over 0.11% of the sample.

High-throughput TCR beta sequencing profiled peripheral blood CD8+ and CD4+ T cells from healthy donors, Susac syndrome patients and multiple sclerosis patients. Healthy donors were included as age- and sex-matched controls. Bulk CD8+ and CD4+ T cells were purified by magnetic negative isolation, while CD8+ TEMRA cells were enriched using FACS. Blood was collected in EDTA tubes and processed within 24 hours, with PBMCs isolated through density gradient centrifugation. PBMCs destined for TCR sequencing were cryopreserved in liquid nitrogen and later thawed in a 37 °C water bath. The sorted or isolated CD4+, CD8+ and CD8+ TEMRA cells had a purity of 90% or higher. The germline V gene supplies CDR1 SGHRS and CDR2 YFSETQ. V gives up 0 bases and J gives up 3 bases, and the segment between their germline ends measures 8 bases. The CDR3, cysteine through phenylalanine, is 14 amino acids long. Of the read, only the CDR3 DNA is kept; its 42 bases are in frame from base 1.

The sequenced sample consisted of CD4+ T cells from PBMCs. This TCR derives from a human donor in good health. This receptor chain uses TRBV5-1 and TRBJ2-3; the D segment is perhaps TRBD1 or TRBD2, each sharing 5 matched bases. The DNA is TGCGCCAGCAGCTTGGACGGGGCTACAGATACGCAGTATTTT. Protein translation: CASSLDGATDTQYF.